This T cell receptor beta chain was observed in a study of T-cell reconstitution after alpha-beta-depleted transplantation in children. Study-wide results and caveats: After transplant, at about two months, alpha-beta T cells were reportedly derived from several hundred expanded graft clones. The study traced high day-60 TCRbeta diversity in some patients to surviving recipient T cells and thymic progenitors.

The authors prepared the TCRbeta library with unique molecular identifiers. A single record per CDR3 protein comes from TCRdb applying MiXCR to the PCR reads. The table lists hundreds of thousands of distinct CDR3 sequences, around 13% of them singletons, with 0.79% in the top ten. Trimming stripped 4 bases from V and 0 bases from J, with 7 bases between. This CDR3 spans 13 amino acids. Germline V gives CDR1 SEHNR, CDR2 FQNEAQ (reference sequence). This clonotype was observed many times. The antigen is undetermined. This chain links TRBV7-9 with TRBJ2-7; tentatively, D is TRBD1 (5 bases). This specimen was PBMCs, taken before TCRalphabeta/CD19-depleted stem cell transplant. The sequence derives from a girl aged 2-10 years with congenital amegakaryocytic thrombocytopenia, due to receive a stem cell transplant. CDR3 DNA: TGTGCCAGCAGCTCTACAGGCTCCTACGAGCAGTACTTC. Protein: CASSSTGSYEQYF.